This TCR beta chain was sequenced in a study of cytomegalovirus exposure and HLA in healthy donors. The study, taken as a whole, reports: According to the study, 150 to 200 TCR beta chains were cytomegalovirus-associated.

13 Jbeta primers and 60 Vbeta primers were used for the PCR. The assay was immunoSEQ multiplex PCR, and TCRdb's table has in-frame clones only and misses some. The sample data list approximately 80,000 clones. As to this clone: The antigen is not known.

Per germline, CDR1 MNHNY and CDR2 SVGAGI (reference sequence). This CDR3 has 14 amino acids. J gave up 7 bases and V 7 bases, and 7 bases lay outside the gene matches. What was sequenced was PBMCs. The rearrangement uses TRBV6-6 and TRBJ2-1, with 10 positions matching TRBD2. The clonotype comes from a woman aged 30 to 39 in good health and CMV-seronegative. The CDR3 loop reads CASTTQREGNEQFF. CDR3 DNA sequence: TGTGCCAGCACTACCCAGCGGGAGGGAAATGAGCAGTTCTTC.